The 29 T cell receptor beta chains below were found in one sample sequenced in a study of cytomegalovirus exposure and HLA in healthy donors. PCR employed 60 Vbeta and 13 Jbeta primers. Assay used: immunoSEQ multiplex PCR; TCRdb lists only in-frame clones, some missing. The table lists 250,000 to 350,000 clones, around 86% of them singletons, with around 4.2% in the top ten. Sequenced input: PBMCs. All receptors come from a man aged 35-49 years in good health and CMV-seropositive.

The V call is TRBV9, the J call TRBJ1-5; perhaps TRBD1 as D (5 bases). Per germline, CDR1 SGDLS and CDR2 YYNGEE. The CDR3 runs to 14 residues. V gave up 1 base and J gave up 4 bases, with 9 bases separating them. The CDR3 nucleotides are TGTGCCAGCAGCGTAACAGGAAAGAATCAGCCCCAGCATTTT. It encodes CASSVTGKNQPQHF.

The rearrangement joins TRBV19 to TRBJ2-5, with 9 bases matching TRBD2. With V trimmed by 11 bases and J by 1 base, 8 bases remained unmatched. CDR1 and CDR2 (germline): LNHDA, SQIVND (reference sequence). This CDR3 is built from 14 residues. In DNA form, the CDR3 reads TGTGCCGGGAGACTAGCGGACCTCCAAGAGACCCAGTACTTC. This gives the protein CAGRLADLQETQYF.

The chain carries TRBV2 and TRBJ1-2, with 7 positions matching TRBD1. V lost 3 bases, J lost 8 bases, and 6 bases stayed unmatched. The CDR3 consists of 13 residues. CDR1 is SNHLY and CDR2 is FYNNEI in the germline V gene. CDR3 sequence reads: CASSDYRGGGYTF. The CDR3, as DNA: TGTGCCAGCAGTGACTACAGGGGCGGCGGCTACACCTTC.

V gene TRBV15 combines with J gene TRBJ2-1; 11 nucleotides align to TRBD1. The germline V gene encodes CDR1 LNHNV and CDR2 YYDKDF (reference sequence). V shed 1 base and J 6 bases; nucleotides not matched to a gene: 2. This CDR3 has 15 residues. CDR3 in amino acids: CATSRVGTGGNEQFF. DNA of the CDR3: TGTGCCACCAGCAGAGTGGGGACAGGGGGCAATGAGCAGTTCTTC.

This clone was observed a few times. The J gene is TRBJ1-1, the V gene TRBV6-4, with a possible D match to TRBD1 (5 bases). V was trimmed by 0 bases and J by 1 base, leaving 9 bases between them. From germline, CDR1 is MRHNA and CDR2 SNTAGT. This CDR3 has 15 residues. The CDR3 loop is CASSDSAGPNTEAFF. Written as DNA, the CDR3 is TGTGCCAGCAGTGACTCTGCGGGGCCGAACACTGAAGCTTTCTTT.

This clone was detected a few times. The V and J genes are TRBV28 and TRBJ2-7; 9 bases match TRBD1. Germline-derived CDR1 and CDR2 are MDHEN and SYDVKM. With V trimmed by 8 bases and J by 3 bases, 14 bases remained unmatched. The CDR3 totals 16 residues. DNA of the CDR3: TGTGCCAGCGTCCCGCGACCGGGACAGGGCCTCTACGAGCAGTACTTC. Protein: CASVPRPGQGLYEQYF.

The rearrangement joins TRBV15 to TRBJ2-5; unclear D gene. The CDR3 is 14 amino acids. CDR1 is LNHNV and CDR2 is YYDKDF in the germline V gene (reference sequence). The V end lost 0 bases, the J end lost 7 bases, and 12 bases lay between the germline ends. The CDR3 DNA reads TGTGCCACCAGCAGAGATCACACTCCAGGGACCCAGTACTTC. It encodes CATSRDHTPGTQYF. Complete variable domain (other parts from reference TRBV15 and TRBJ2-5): DAMVIQNPRYQVTQFGKPVTLSCSQTLNHNVMYWYQQKSSQAPKLLFHYYDKDFNNEADTPDNFQSRRPNTSFCFLDIRSPGLGDTAMYLCATSRDHTPGTQYFGPGTRLLVL.

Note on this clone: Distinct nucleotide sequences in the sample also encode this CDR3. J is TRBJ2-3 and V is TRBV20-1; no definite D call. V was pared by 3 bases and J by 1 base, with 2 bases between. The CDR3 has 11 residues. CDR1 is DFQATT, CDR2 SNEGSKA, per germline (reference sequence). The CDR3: CSASGTDTQYF. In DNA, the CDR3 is TGCAGTGCTAGCGGCACAGATACGCAGTATTTT.

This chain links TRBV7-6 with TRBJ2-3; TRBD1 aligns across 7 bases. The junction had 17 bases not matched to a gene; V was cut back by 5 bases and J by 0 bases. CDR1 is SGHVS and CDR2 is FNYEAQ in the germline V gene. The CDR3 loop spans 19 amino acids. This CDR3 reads CASSTTGTVALHSTDTQYF. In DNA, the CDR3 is TGTGCCAGCAGCACTACCGGGACAGTGGCCCTCCATAGCACAGATACGCAGTATTTT.

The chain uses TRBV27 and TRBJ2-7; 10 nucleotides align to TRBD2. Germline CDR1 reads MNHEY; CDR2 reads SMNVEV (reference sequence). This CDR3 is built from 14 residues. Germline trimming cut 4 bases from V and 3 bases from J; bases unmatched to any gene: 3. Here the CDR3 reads CASSSSGRGYEQYF. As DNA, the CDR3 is TGTGCCAGCAGTTCCAGCGGGAGGGGCTACGAGCAGTACTTC.

DNA of the CDR3: TGTGCCAGCGCTACAGGGATCTCTAACTATGGCTACACCTTC. Its protein is CASATGISNYGYTF. This rearrangement joins TRBV6-1 to TRBJ1-2, with D possibly being TRBD1 (6 bases). Germline V gene sequence: CDR1 MNHNS, CDR2 SASEGT. This CDR3 comprises 14 residues. The V end lost 8 bases, the J end lost 0 bases, and 13 bases lay between the germline ends.

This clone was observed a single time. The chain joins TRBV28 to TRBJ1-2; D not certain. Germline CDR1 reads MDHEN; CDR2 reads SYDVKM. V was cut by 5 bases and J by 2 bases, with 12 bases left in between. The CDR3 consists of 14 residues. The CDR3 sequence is CASSAKLRNYGYTF. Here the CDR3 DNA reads TGTGCCAGCAGTGCTAAACTGAGAAACTATGGCTACACCTTC.

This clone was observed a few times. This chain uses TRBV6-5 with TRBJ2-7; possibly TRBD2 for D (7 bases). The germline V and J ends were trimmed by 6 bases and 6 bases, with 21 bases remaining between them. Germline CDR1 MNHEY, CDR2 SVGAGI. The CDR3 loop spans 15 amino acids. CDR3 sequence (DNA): TGTGCCAGCAGCCCACCGGGGGGCGTTAATACCGAGCAGTACTTC. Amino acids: CASSPPGGVNTEQYF.

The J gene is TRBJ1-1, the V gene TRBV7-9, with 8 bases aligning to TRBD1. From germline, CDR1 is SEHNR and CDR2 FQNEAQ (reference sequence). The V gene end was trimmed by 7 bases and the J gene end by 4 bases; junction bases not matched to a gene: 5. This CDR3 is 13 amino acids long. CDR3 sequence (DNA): TGTGCCAGCACCACAGGGGGGGGCACTGAAGCTTTCTTT. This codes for CASTTGGGTEAFF. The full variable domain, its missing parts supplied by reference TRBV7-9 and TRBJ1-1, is DTGVSQNPRHKITKRGQNVTFRCDPISEHNRLYWYRQTLGQGPEFLTYFQNEAQLEKSRLLSDRFSAERPKGSFSTLEIQRTEQGDSAMYLCASTTGGGTEAFFGQGTRLTVV.

The CDR3 sequence is CASSAGTGEWNQPQHF. CDR3 nucleotides: TGTGCCAGCAGTGCAGGGACAGGGGAGTGGAATCAGCCCCAGCATTTT. V gene TRBV27 combines with J gene TRBJ1-5; TRBD1 aligns across 10 bases. Looked up from germline, CDR1 is MNHEY and CDR2 is SMNVEV (reference sequence). The CDR3 totals 16 residues. With V trimmed by 5 bases and J by 4 bases, 8 bases remained unmatched.

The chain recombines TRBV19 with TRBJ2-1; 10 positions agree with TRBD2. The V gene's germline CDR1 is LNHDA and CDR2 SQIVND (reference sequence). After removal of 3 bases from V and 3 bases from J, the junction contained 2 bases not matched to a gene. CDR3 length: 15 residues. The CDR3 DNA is TGTGCCAGTAGTATGGTAGCGGGAGGCTACAATGAGCAGTTCTTC. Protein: CASSMVAGGYNEQFF.

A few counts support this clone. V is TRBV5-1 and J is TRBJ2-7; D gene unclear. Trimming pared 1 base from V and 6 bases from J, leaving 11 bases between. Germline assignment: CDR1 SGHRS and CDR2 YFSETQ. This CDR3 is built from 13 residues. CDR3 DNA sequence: TGCGCCAGCAGCTTGAACACCGCCCCCGAGCAGTACTTC. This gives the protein CASSLNTAPEQYF.

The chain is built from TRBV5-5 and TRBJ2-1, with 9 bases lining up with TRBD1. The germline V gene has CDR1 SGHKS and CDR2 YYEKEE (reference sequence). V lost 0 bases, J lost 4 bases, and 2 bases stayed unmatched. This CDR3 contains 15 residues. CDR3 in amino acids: CASSLEGTGYNEQFF. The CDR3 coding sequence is TGTGCCAGCAGCTTGGAAGGGACAGGGTACAATGAGCAGTTCTTC.

This CDR3 is CASSPLAGGSSYNEQFF. CDR3 coding DNA: TGTGCCAGCAGTCCCCTGGCGGGAGGGTCCTCCTACAATGAGCAGTTCTTC. V usage is TRBV27 and J usage is TRBJ2-1; the match to TRBD2 covers 9 bases. V gave up 5 bases and J gave up 0 bases; unmatched junction bases: 8. The CDR3 has 17 residues. Germline-derived CDR1 and CDR2 are MNHEY and SMNVEV (reference sequence).

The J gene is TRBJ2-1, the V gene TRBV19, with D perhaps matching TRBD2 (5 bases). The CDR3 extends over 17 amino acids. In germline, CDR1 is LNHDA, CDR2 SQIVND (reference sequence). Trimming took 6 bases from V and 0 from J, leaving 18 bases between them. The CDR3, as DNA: TGTGCCAGTAGCCCTGACCCCGGACTGGGCTCCTACAATGAGCAGTTCTTC. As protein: CASSPDPGLGSYNEQFF.

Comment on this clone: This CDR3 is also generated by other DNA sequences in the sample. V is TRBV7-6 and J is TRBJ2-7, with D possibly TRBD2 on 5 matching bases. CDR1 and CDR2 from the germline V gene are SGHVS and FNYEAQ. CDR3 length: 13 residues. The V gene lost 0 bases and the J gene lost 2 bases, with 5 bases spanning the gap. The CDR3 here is CASSLAGTYEQYF. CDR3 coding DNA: TGTGCCAGCAGCTTAGCCGGGACCTACGAGCAGTACTTC.

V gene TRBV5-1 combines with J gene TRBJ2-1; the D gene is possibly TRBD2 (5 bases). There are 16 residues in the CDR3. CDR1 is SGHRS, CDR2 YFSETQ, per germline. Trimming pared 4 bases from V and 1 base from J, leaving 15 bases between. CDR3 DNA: TGCGCCAGCAGCCCTCCTTCGAGCGGTTCCTACAATGAGCAGTTCTTC. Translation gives CASSPPSSGSYNEQFF.

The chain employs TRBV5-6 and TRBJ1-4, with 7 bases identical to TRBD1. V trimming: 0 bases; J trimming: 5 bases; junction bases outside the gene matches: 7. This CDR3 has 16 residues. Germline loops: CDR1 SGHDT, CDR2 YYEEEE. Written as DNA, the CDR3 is TGTGCCAGCAGCTTGGCCGGGGCAGGGGGAAATGAAAAACTGTTTTTT. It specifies CASSLAGAGGNEKLFF.

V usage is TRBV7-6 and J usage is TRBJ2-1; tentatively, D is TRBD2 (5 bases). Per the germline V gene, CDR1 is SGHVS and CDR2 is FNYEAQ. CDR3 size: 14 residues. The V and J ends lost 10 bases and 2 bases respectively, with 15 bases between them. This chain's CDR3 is CATTASSTYNEQFF. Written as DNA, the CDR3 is TGTGCCACAACGGCTAGCAGCACCTACAATGAGCAGTTCTTC.

The CDR3 spells CASSLQGNTEAFF. The DNA of the CDR3 is TGCGCCAGCAGCTTGCAGGGGAACACTGAAGCTTTCTTT. The chain recombines TRBV5-1 with TRBJ1-1; D is perhaps TRBD1 (5 bases). Trimming removed 1 base from V and 1 base from J, with 5 bases in between. CDR3 size: 13 residues. Germline loops: CDR1 SGHRS, CDR2 YFSETQ. The whole variable domain, remainder taken from reference TRBV5-1 and TRBJ1-1, is KAGVTQTPRYLIKTRGQQVTLSCSPISGHRSVSWYQQTPGQGLQFLFEYFSETQRNKGNFPGRFSGRQFSNSRSEMNVSTLELGDSALYLCASSLQGNTEAFFGQGTRLTVV.

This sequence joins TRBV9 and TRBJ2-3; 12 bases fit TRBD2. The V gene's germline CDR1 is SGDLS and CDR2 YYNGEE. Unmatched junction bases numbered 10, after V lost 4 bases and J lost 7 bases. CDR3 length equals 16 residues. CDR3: CASSPPRTSGTNTQYF. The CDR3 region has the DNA TGTGCCAGCAGCCCCCCCCGGACTAGCGGGACAAATACGCAGTATTTT. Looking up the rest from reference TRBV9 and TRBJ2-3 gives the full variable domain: DSGVTQTPKHLITATGQRVTLRCSPRSGDLSVYWYQQSLDQGLQFLIQYYNGEERAKGNILERFSAQQFPDLHSELNLSSLELGDSALYFCASSPPRTSGTNTQYFGPGTRLTVL.

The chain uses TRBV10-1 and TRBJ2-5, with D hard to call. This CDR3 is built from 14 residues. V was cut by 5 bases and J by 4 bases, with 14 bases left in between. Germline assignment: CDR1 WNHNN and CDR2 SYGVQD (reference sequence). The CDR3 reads CASSPVESGETQYF. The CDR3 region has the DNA TGCGCCAGCAGTCCGGTTGAGTCGGGAGAGACCCAGTACTTC.

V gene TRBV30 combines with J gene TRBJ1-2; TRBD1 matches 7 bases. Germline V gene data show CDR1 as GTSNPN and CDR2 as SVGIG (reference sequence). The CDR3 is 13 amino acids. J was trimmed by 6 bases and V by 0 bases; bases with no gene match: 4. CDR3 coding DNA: TGTGCCTGGAGTGTGGGGACAGCCGATGGCTACACCTTC. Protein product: CAWSVGTADGYTF.

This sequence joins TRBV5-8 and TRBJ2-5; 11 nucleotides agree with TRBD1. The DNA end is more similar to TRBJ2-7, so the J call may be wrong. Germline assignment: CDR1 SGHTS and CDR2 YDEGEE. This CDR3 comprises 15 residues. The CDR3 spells CASSQRDRGFDEQYF. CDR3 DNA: TGTGCCAGCAGCCAAAGGGACAGGGGGTTCGACGAGCAGTACTTC.